Listed here are 22 T cell receptor beta chains from one sample, sequenced in a study of blood T cell repertoires in COVID-19. TCRdb's table, derived via immunoSEQ multiplex PCR, lists solely in-frame clones and lacks some. The data show 250,000 or so clones, about 90% seen once. The sample comprised peripheral blood. The receptors were sampled from a woman aged 55-75 years with COVID-19, enrolled during active disease.

The chain uses TRBV5-8 and TRBJ1-2, with TRBD1 matching 7 bases. The CDR3 runs to 15 residues. Germline CDR1 SGHTS, CDR2 YDEGEE. V lost 1 base to trimming and J lost 7 bases; unmatched junction nucleotides: 10. The CDR3 reads CASSLLPEGAAGYTF. CDR3 nucleotides: TGTGCCAGCAGCTTGCTTCCCGAGGGGGCGGCTGGCTACACCTTC.

The genes are TRBV7-2 and TRBJ1-1; 7 bases align to TRBD1. This CDR3 has 14 residues. The germline CDR1 and CDR2 sequences are SGHTA and FQGNSA. The V gene end was trimmed by 3 bases and the J gene end by 5 bases; junction bases not matched to a gene: 6. Here the CDR3 reads CASSFSRGRTEAFF. The CDR3 DNA reads as TGTGCCAGCAGCTTCAGCAGGGGGAGGACTGAAGCTTTCTTT.

This clone turned up a few times. V usage is TRBV4-2 and J usage is TRBJ1-2; D unclear. Trimming removed 7 bases at V and 8 bases at J, with 20 bases between. The CDR3 is 14 amino acids. Germline V lookup: CDR1 LGHNA, CDR2 YNFKEQ. DNA of the CDR3: TGTGCCAGCACCGAGGTAGGCCTAAGAGAAGGCTACACCTTC. It codes for CASTEVGLREGYTF.

The rearrangement joins TRBV7-2 to TRBJ2-7, with 12 bases fitting TRBD1. The CDR3 contains 15 residues. The germline V gene has CDR1 SGHTA and CDR2 FQGNSA. Losses at the gene ends were 7 bases for V and 4 bases for J; bases not matched to a gene: 8. CDR3 DNA sequence: TGTGCCAGCAACATCGGGGGACAGGGGGCTTACGAGCAGTACTTC. Residues: CASNIGGQGAYEQYF.

In its sample, this clone was seen a few times. V usage is TRBV9 and J usage is TRBJ1-2, with no clear D. The CDR3 spans 15 residues. V was cut by 0 bases and J by 0 bases, with 9 bases left in between. The V gene's germline CDR1 is SGDLS and CDR2 YYNGEE. The CDR3 reads CASSVVSETNYGYTF. CDR3 DNA: TGTGCCAGCAGCGTAGTTAGTGAGACTAACTATGGCTACACCTTC.

The chain joins TRBV28 to TRBJ2-3; 12 positions agree with TRBD2. Germline CDR1 is MDHEN and CDR2 is SYDVKM. This CDR3 is 14 amino acids long. The ends lost 10 bases at V and 7 bases at J; junction bases unmatched: 9. The CDR3 nucleotides read TGTGCCATTCTAGCGGGGGGGCATGGAAATACGCAGTATTTT. The encoded protein is CAILAGGHGNTQYF.

The V gene is TRBV20-1, the J gene TRBJ2-1; D uncertain. The germline V gene encodes CDR1 DFQATT and CDR2 SNEGSKA (reference sequence). The CDR3 length is 16 residues. Trimming shortened V by 3 bases and J by 2 bases, and 17 bases separated the two germline ends. The CDR3 loop reads CSASSRPLTAYNEQFF. The CDR3 nucleotides read TGCAGTGCTAGTTCTCGGCCGCTGACTGCCTACAATGAGCAGTTCTTC.

In this sample, this clone turned up once. The V gene is TRBV7-2, the J gene TRBJ1-3, with D maybe TRBD1 (6 bases). Per the germline V gene, CDR1 is SGHTA and CDR2 is FQGNSA. V lost 5 bases to trimming and J lost 2 bases, with 13 bases between them. The CDR3 spans 15 residues. The chain's CDR3 is CASSIHRTAGNTIYF. CDR3 coding DNA: TGTGCCAGCAGCATCCATCGGACAGCTGGAAACACCATATATTTT. Full variable domain (remainder filled in from reference TRBV7-2 and TRBJ1-3): GAGVSQSPSNKVTEKGKDVELRCDPISGHTALYWYRQSLGQGLEFLIYFQGNSAPDKSGLPSDRFSAERTGGSVSTLTIQRTQQEDSAVYLCASSIHRTAGNTIYFGEGSWLTVV.

This chain connects TRBV7-9 to TRBJ2-7; 7 bases line up with TRBD1. V was clipped by 1 base and J by 3 bases; unmatched bases: 3. The CDR3 sequence is 14 residues long. Germline CDR1 SEHNR, CDR2 FQNEAQ (reference sequence). CDR3 coding DNA: TGTGCCAGCAGCTTAGGGGGACAGATCTACGAGCAGTACTTC. Residues: CASSLGGQIYEQYF.

V is TRBV4-2 and J is TRBJ1-1; D might be TRBD1 (5 bases). V lost 0 bases and J lost 11, with 19 bases in between. Germline values: CDR1 LGHNA, CDR2 YNFKEQ. CDR3 length equals 15 residues. The CDR3 region has the DNA TGTGCCAGCAGCCAAGATCCAAACGGGGATCGGGGGGCTTTCTTT. Protein product: CASSQDPNGDRGAFF.

This clone came up a few times. The chain combines TRBV7-8 with TRBJ1-2; 11 bases match TRBD1. Per germline, CDR1 SGHVS and CDR2 FQNEAQ. This CDR3 is built from 18 residues. With 1 base clipped from V and 1 base from J, the junction kept 8 bases outside the gene matches. CDR3 sequence (DNA): TGTGCCAGCAGCTTAGACTGGGGACAGGGGGGCATTAACTATGGCTACACCTTC. This sequence encodes CASSLDWGQGGINYGYTF.

On this clone: The same CDR3 also results from other DNA sequences found in this sample. This chain links TRBV4-3 with TRBJ1-1; 7 bases line up with TRBD1. The V gene's germline CDR1 is LGHNA and CDR2 YSLEER. The CDR3 runs to 13 residues. V gave up 2 bases and J gave up 3 bases; unmatched junction bases: 0. CDR3 coding DNA: TGCGCCAGCAGCCAAACAGGGGACACTGAAGCTTTCTTT. This codes for CASSQTGDTEAFF.

The chain uses TRBV6-6 and TRBJ1-1; D unclear. V lost 5 bases to trimming and J lost 2 bases, with 12 bases between them. This CDR3 comprises 14 residues. Germline V lookup: CDR1 MNHNY, CDR2 SVGAGI (reference sequence). The CDR3 nucleotides are TGTGCCAGCAGTCCGGGAATTTCAAACACTGAAGCTTTCTTT. Translated, it gives CASSPGISNTEAFF.

The chain is built from TRBV3-1 (or the pseudogene TRBV3-2) and TRBJ2-2; D not certain. Between the trimmed V and J ends, which lost 2 bases and 2 bases, there was a span of 3 bases. This CDR3 is 13 amino acids long. Per germline, CDR1 LGHDT and CDR2 YNNKEL (reference sequence). The CDR3 reads CASSQLNTGELFF. The CDR3 DNA reads TGTGCCAGCAGCCAATTAAACACCGGGGAGCTGTTTTTT.

J is TRBJ2-7 and V is TRBV21-1; TRBD1 reflects the table's D call only, with no check against the DNA. TRBV21-1 represents a pseudogene. The CDR3 is 14 residues long. Written as DNA, the CDR3 is TGTGCCAGCAGCAAGACAGGGCGAACCTACGAGCAGTACTTC. Encoded protein: CASSKTGRTYEQYF.

The table lists this clone with a count of one. The rearrangement joins TRBV2 to TRBJ2-7, with 7 positions matching TRBD1. Germline CDR1 and CDR2: SNHLY and FYNNEI. This CDR3 region has 14 residues. The V and J ends lost 4 bases and 2 bases, in that order; junction bases with no gene match: 5. The CDR3 DNA sequence: TGTGCCAGCAGTGCCTCGACAGGGCCCTACGAGCAGTACTTC. As protein: CASSASTGPYEQYF.

In this sample, this clone turned up once. The V call is TRBV3-1 (or the pseudogene TRBV3-2), the J call TRBJ2-5; D might be TRBD2 (6 bases). V was shortened by 4 bases and J by 6 bases, with 24 bases between the two germline ends. CDR1 is LGHDT and CDR2 is YNNKEL in the germline V gene (reference sequence). The CDR3 spans 17 residues. CDR3 DNA: TGTGCCAGCAGCCCCCGGGCGACTAGAGCTCAGGGTCAGACCCAGTACTTC. It yields the protein CASSPRATRAQGQTQYF.

The J gene is TRBJ1-1, the V gene TRBV11-3, with D uncertain. V was pared by 6 bases and J by 3 bases, with 11 bases between. The CDR3 length is 13 residues. Germline CDR1 reads SGHNT; CDR2 reads YENEEA. This CDR3 reads CASSSNRDTEAFF. DNA for the CDR3: TGTGCCAGCAGTTCTAACCGGGACACTGAAGCTTTCTTT. The entire variable domain, with the rest obtained from reference TRBV11-3 and TRBJ1-1, is as follows: EAGVVQSPRYKIIEKKQPVAFWCNPISGHNTLYWYLQNLGQGPELLIRYENEEAVDDSQLPKDRFSAERLKGVDSTLKIQPAELGDSAVYLCASSSNRDTEAFFGQGTRLTVV.

V is TRBV19 and J is TRBJ2-1; 10 nucleotides agree with TRBD2. After removal of 7 bases from V and 4 bases from J, the junction contained 7 bases not matched to a gene. CDR1 is LNHDA and CDR2 is SQIVND in the germline V gene (reference sequence). The CDR3 runs to 15 residues. CDR3: CASNVAGGQYNEQFF. Written as DNA, the CDR3 is TGTGCCAGTAACGTAGCGGGGGGACAATACAATGAGCAGTTCTTC.

V gene TRBV6-2 or TRBV6-3 combines with J gene TRBJ1-6; no clear D gene. Trimming cost V 6 bases and J 10 bases, with 13 bases left between them. CDR3 length equals 13 residues. The germline gives CDR1 MNHEY, CDR2 SVGEGT. CDR3 DNA: TGTGCCAGCAGCCGAGCGAGGAGCTCACCCCTCCACTTT. Protein product: CASSRARSSPLHF.

The chain joins TRBV14 to TRBJ1-1, with D tentatively TRBD1 (5 bases). Germline loops: CDR1 SGHDN, CDR2 FVKESK. This CDR3 contains 15 residues. V was pared by 4 bases and J by 0 bases, with 12 bases between. This CDR3 reads CASSLRGGLNTEAFF. CDR3 DNA: TGTGCCAGCAGCCTTAGGGGCGGATTGAACACTGAAGCTTTCTTT.

This sequence joins TRBV6-1 and TRBJ1-6; no definite D call. The germline CDR1 and CDR2 sequences are MNHNS and SASEGT. This CDR3 has 18 residues. The germline V and J ends were trimmed by 2 bases and 8 bases, with 22 bases remaining between them. This CDR3 is CASSEFSPGRQWDSPLHF. Written as DNA, the CDR3 is TGTGCCAGCAGTGAATTCTCCCCAGGTCGGCAGTGGGATTCACCCCTCCACTTT.